This T cell receptor beta chain was found in a study of metastatic and nonmetastatic thyroid tumors. Study-level background: Repertoire data that came from the blood and tumor or nodule tissue of malignant and benign thyroid patients were compared.

Via MiXCR, TCRdb re-called the PCR reads. The sample has 9,000 to 13,000 clones, around 12% seen once. This clone was seen ten or more times. Antigen: not known. Germline V gene lookup returns CDR1 SGHAT and CDR2 FQDESV (reference sequence). This CDR3 is 16 amino acids long. The germline V and J ends were trimmed by 5 bases and 2 bases, with 16 bases remaining between them. No treatment of any kind had been given to any patient before thyroid surgery. Study-wide points: Malignant thyroid tumors reportedly had TCR beta diversity that was significantly higher than in benign nodules, in blood and tumor.

This receptor was taken from a female donor with papillary thyroid cancer or a benign thyroid nodule (not recorded which). Some clones in this sample may be carry-over from other donors' samples. The J gene is TRBJ1-5, the V gene TRBV11-1; D unclear. Sequencing input: blood. In DNA, the CDR3 is TGTGCCAGCAGCCCTTTCAGTAATTCGGGCAATCAGCCCCAGCATTTT. This gives the protein CASSPFSNSGNQPQHF.